A selection of T cell receptor beta chains follows, all from one sample in a study of T cell responses to AZD1222 COVID-19 vaccine. TCRdb's table, derived via immunoSEQ multiplex PCR, lists solely in-frame clones and lacks some. The sample gives approximately 120,000 clones, roughly 89% of which show up once; 25% to 30% is in the top ten. The source material was peripheral blood, sampled on day 0 of AZD1222 vaccination. These receptors were taken from an adult in good health. The CDR3 runs from the conserved cysteine through the conserved F or W. Fields, in order: clone size, V gene, D gene, CDR3 protein. The D gene is left open where the match is weak. Where a row states a size, it is once, few, many or the class of an expanded clone; other rows omit it.

>NA|TRBV18|NA
CASSPGSGTEAFF
>once|TRBV10-3|TRBD1
CAISDPTGTANYGYTF
>NA|TRBV7-3|TRBD2
CASSLGPGLAVTDTQYF
>NA|TRBV3-1/TRBV3-2|TRBD1
CASSLSAGGNSPLHF
>NA|TRBV27|NA
CASSLLFNTEAFF
>NA|TRBV6-5|NA
CASSQGAPKNIQYF
>NA|TRBV20-1|NA
CSAYRGDEQYF
>NA|TRBV21-1|NA
CASRLAISGANVLTF
>once|TRBV13|TRBD1
CASSPRTGGRNYGYTF
>NA|TRBV15|TRBD2
CATRIGLAASTDTQYF
>NA|TRBV9|NA
CASSLESEQFF
>NA|TRBV28|TRBD1
CASRRTGGNQPQHF
>NA|TRBV7-9|NA
CASSSPGLPYEQYF
>NA|TRBV11-3|TRBD1
CASSSTGLGEQFF
>NA|TRBV27|NA
CASSLKGQGTEAFF
>NA|TRBV28|NA
CASSFIGNSNQPQHF
>NA|TRBV7-9|TRBD1
CASSLRQGGTDTQYF
>few|TRBV5-1|TRBD1
CASSTLGQGGEKLFF
>NA|TRBV21-1|NA
CASSKEVAGVDTQYF
>NA|TRBV28|TRBD1
CASSSSGQEYEQYF
>NA|TRBV27|NA
CATKLSGMNSPLHF
>NA|TRBV5-4|TRBD2
CATSGLAGSEQYF
>NA|TRBV7-8|NA
CASSLNYRVGSPLHF
>NA|TRBV28|NA
CASSLSYSNQPQHF
>NA|TRBV7-2|NA
CASSLVPYSNQPQHF
>NA|TRBV5-1|NA
CASSEGNGVVYGYTF
>NA|TRBV7-9|NA
CASSEVGNEQYF
>NA|TRBV20-1|NA
CSASDRFSYEQYF
>NA|TRBV4-3|NA
CASRGARGGYTF
>NA|TRBV2|NA
CASSEGGQRYEQYF
>NA|TRBV5-1|TRBD1
CASSRGQAEYEQYF
>NA|TRBV7-3|TRBD1
CASSSAGGLLGNEQFF
>NA|TRBV10-3|NA
CAISEGGPENVLTF
>NA|TRBV10-3|TRBD1
CAISEGTGYNEQFF
>NA|TRBV10-3|TRBD1
CAIRAQDRNYGYTF
>NA|TRBV14|NA
CASSQSAASGYTF
>NA|TRBV12-3/TRBV12-4|NA
CASTVTTRGEAFF
>once|TRBV24-1|TRBD1
CATIDPGQPNTEAFF
>few|TRBV6-5|TRBD1
CASSFGTGVSGGYF
>NA|TRBV21-1|NA
CASSNPFEPQHF
>once|TRBV19|NA
CASSNSYGVGDGYTF
>NA|TRBV7-9|NA
CASSNGPVNEQFF
>few|TRBV5-4|NA
CASSLDSGQNEKLFF
>once|TRBV5-1|TRBD1
CASSRTGLPTNEKLFF
>NA|TRBV6-5|NA
CASSYRRDGAAYTF
>NA|TRBV19|TRBD1
CASSGGQSISSYNEQFF
>NA|TRBV5-1|NA
CASGLGSGSNQPQHF
>NA|TRBV19|TRBD1
CASSPDRDSNQPQHF
>NA|TRBV27|NA
CASSLDGVATNEKLFF
>NA|TRBV7-2|NA
CASSLGQTHTEAFF
>few|TRBV2|TRBD2
CASTRTSGAYEQYF
>NA|TRBV6-5|NA
CASSYSRVNGYTF
>NA|TRBV4-3|NA
CASSQSPVGSSYNEQFF
>NA|TRBV18|NA
CASSLAGVSYNEQFF